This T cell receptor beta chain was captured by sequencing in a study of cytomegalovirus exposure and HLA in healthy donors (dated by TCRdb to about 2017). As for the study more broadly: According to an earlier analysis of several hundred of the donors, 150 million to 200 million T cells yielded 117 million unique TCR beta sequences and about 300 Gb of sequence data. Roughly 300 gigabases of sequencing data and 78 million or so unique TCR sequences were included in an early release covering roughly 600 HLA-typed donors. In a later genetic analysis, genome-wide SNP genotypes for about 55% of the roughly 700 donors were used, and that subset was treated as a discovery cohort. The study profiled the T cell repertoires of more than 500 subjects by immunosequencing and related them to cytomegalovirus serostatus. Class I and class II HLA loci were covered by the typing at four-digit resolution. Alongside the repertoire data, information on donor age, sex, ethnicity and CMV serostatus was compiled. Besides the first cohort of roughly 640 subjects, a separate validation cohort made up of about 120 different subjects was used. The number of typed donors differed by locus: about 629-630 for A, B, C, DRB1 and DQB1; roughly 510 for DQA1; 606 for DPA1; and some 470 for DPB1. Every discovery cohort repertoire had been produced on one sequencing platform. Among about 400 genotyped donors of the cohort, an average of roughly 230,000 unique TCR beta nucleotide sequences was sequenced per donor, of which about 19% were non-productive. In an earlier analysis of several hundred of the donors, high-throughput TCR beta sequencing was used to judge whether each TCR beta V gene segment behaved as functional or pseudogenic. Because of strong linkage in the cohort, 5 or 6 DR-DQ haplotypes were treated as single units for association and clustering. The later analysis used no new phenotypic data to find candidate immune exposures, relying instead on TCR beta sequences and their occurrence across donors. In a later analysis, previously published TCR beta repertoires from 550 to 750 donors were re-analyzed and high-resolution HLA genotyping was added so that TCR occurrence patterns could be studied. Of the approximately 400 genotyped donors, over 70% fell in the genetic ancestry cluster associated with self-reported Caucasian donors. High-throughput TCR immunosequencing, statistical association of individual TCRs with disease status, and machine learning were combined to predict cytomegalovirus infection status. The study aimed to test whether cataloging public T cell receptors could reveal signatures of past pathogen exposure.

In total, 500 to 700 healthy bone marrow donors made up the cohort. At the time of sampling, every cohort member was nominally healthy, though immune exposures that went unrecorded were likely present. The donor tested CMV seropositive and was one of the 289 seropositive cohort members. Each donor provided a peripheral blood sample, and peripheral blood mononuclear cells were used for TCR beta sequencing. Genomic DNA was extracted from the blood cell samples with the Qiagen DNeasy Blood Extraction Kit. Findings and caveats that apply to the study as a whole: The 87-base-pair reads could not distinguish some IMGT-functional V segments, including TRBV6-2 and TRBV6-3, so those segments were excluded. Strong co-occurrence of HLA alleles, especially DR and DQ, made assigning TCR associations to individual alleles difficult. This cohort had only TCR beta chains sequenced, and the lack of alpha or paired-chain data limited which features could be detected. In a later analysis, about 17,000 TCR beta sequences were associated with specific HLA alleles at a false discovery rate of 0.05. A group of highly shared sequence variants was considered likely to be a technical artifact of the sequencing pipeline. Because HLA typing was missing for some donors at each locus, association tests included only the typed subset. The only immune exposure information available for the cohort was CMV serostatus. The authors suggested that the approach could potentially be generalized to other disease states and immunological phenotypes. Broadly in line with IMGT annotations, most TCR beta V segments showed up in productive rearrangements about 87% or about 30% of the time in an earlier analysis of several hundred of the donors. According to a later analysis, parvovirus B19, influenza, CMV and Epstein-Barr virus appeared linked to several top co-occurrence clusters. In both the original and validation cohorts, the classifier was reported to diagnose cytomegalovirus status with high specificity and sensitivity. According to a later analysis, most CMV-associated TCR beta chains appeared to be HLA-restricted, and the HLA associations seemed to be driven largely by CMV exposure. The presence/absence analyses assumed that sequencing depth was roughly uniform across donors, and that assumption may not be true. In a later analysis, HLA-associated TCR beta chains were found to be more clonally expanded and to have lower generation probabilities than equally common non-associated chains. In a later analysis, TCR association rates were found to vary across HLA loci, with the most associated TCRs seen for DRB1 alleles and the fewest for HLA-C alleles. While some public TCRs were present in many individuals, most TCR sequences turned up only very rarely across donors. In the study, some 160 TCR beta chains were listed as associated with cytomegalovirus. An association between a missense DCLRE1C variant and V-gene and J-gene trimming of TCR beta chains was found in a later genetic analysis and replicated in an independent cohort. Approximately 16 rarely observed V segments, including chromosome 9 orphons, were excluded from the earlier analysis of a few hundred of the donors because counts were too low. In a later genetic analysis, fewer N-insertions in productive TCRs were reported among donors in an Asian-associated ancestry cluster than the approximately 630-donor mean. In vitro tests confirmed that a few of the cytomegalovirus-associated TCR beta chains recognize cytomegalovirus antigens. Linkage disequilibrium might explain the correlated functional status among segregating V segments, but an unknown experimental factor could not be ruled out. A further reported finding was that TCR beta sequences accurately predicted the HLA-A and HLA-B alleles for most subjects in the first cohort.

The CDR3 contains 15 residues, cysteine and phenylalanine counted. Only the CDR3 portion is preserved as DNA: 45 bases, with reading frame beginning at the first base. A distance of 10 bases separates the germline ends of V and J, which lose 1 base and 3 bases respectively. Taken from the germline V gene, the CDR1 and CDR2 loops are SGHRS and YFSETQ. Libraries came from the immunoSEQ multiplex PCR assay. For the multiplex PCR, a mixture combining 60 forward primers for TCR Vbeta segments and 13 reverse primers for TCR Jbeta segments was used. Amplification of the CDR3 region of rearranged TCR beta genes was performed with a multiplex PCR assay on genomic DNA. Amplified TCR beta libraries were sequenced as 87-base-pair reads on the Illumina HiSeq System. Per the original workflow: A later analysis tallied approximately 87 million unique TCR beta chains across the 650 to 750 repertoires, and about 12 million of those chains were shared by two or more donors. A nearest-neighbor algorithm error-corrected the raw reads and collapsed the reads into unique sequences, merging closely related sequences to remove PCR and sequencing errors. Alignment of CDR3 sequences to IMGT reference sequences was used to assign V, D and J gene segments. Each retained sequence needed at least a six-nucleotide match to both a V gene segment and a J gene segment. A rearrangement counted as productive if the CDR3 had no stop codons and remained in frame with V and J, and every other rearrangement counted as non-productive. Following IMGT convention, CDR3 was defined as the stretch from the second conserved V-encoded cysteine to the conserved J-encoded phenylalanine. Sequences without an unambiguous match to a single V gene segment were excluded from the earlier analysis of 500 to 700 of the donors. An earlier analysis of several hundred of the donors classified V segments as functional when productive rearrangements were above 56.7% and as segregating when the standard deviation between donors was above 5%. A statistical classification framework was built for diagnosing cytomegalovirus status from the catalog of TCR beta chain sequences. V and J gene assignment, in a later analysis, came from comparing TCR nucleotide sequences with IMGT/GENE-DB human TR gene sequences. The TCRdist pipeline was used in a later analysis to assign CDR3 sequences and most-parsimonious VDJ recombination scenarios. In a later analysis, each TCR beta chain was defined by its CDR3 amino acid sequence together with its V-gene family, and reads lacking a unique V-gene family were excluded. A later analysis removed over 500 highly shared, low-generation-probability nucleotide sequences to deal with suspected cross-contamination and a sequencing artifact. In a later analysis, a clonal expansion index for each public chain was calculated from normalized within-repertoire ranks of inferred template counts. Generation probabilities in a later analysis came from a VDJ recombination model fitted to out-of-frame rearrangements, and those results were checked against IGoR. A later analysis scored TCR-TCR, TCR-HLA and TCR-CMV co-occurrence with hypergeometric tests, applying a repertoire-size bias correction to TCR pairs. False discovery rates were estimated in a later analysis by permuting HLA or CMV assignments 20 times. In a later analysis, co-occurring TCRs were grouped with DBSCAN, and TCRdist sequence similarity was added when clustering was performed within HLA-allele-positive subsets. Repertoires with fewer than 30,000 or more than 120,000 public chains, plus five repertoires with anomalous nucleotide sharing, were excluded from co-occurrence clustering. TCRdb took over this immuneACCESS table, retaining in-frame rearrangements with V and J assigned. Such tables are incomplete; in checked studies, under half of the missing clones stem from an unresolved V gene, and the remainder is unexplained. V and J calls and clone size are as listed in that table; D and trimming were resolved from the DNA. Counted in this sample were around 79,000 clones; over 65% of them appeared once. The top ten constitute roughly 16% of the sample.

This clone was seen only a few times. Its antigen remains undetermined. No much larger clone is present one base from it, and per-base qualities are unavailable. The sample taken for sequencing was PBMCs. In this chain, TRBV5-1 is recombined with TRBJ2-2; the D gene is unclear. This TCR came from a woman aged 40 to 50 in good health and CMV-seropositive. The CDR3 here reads CASSLNKADTGELFF. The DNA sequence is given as TGCGCCAGCAGCTTGAACAAGGCGGACACCGGGGAGCTGTTTTTT.